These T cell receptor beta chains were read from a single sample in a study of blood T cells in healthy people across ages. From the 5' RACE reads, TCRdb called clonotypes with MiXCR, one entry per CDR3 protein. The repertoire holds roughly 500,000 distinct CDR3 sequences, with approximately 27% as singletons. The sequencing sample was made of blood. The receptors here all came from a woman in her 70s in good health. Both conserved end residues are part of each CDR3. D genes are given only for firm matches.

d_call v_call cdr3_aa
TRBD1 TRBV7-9 CASSFTDRGLKGYTF
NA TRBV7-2 CASSPQRQANTEAFF
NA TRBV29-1 CSGAGVEGYTF
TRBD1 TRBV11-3 CASSLLGQGAKEKLFF
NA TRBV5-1 CASSFPSETQYF
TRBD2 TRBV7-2 CASSFSGGSSGELFF
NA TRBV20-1 CRATENYEQYF
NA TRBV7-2 CACSLADRYEQYF
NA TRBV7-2 CASSTVLYTGELFF
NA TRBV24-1 CATSDFIGRDTEQYF